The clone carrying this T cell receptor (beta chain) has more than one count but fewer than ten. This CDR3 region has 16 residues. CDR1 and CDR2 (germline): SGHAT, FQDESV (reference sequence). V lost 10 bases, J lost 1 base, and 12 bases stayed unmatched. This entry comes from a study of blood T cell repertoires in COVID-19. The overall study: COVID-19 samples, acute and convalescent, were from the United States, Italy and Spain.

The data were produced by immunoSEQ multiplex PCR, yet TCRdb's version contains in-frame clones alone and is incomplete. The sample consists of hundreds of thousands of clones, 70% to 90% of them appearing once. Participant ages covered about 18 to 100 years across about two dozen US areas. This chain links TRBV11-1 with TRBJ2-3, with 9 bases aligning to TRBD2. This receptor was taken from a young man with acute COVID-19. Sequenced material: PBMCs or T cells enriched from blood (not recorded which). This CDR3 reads CANPNGVAGGTDTQYF. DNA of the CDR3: TGTGCCAACCCCAACGGCGTAGCGGGGGGCACAGATACGCAGTATTTT. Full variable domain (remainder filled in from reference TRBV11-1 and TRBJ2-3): EAEVAQSPRYKITEKSQAVAFWCDPISGHATLYWYRQILGQGPELLVQFQDESVVDDSQLPKDRFSAERLKGVDSTLKIQPAELGDSAMYLCANPNGVAGGTDTQYFGPGTRLTVL.